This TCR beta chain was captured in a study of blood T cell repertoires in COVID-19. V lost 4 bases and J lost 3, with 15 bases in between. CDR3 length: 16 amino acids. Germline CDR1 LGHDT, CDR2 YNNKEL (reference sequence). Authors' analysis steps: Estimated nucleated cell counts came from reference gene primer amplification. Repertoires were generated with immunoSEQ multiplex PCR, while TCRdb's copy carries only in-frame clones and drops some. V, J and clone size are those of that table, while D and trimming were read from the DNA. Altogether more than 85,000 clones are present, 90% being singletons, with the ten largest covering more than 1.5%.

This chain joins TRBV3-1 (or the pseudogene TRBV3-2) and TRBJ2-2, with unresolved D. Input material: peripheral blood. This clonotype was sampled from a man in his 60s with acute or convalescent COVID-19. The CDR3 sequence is CASSPWSNEDTGELFF. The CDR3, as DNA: TGTGCCAGCAGCCCCTGGAGCAATGAGGACACCGGGGAGCTGTTTTTT.